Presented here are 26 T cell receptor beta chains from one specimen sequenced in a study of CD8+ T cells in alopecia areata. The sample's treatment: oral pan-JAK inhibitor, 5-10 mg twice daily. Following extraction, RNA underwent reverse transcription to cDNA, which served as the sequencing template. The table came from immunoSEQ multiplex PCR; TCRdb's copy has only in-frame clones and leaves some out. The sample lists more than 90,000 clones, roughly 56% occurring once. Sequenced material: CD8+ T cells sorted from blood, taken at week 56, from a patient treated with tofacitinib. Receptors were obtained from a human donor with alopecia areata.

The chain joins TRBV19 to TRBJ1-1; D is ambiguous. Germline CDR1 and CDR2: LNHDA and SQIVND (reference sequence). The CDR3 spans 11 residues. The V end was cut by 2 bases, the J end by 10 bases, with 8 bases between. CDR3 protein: CASSIRWGAFF. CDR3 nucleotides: TGTGCCAGTAGTATAAGGTGGGGAGCTTTCTTT. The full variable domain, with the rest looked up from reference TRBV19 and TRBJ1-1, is DGGITQSPKYLFRKEGQNVTLSCEQNLNHDAMYWYRQDPGQGLRLIYYSQIVNDFQKGDIAEGYSVSREKKESFPLTVTSAQKNPTAFYLCASSIRWGAFFGQGTRLTVV.

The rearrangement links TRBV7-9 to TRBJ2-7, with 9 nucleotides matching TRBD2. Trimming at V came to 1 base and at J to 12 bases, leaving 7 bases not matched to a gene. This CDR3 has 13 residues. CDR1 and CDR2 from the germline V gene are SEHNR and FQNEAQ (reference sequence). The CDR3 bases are TGTGCCAGCAGCTTAGATCGAGCGGGGGGCCTGTACTTC. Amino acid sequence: CASSLDRAGGLYF. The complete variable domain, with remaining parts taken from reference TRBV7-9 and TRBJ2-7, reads DTGVSQNPRHKITKRGQNVTFRCDPISEHNRLYWYRQTLGQGPEFLTYFQNEAQLEKSRLLSDRFSAERPKGSFSTLEIQRTEQGDSAMYLCASSLDRAGGLYFGPGTRLTVT.

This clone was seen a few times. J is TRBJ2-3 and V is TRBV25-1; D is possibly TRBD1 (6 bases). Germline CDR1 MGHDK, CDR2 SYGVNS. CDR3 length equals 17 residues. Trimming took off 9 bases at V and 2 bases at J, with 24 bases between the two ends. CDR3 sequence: CARSTDRPAIFTDTQYF. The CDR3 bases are TGTGCCAGGTCAACGGACAGACCGGCGATATTCACAGATACGCAGTATTTT. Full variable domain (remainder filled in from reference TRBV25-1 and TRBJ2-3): EADIYQTPRYLVIGTGKKITLECSQTMGHDKMYWYQQDPGMELHLIHYSYGVNSTEKGDLSSESTVSRIRTEHFPLTLESARPSHTSQYLCARSTDRPAIFTDTQYFGPGTRLTVL.

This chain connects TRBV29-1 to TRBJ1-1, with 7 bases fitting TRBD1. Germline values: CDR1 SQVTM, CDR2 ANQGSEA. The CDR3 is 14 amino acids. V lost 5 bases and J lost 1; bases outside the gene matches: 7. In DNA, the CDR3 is TGCAGCGTTTACCTGGACAGGCCGAACACTGAAGCTTTCTTT. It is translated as CSVYLDRPNTEAFF. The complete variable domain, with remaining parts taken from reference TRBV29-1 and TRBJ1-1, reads SAVISQKPSRDICQRGTSLTIQCQVDSQVTMMFWYRQQPGQSLTLIATANQGSEATYESGFVIDKFPISRPNLTFSTLTVSNMSPEDSSIYLCSVYLDRPNTEAFFGQGTRLTVV.

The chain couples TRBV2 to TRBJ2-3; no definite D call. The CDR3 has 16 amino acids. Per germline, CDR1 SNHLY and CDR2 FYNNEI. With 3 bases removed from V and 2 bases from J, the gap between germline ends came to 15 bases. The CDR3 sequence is CASSDNGRFSTDTQYF. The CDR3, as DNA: TGTGCCAGCAGTGATAACGGGCGGTTTTCCACAGATACGCAGTATTTT.

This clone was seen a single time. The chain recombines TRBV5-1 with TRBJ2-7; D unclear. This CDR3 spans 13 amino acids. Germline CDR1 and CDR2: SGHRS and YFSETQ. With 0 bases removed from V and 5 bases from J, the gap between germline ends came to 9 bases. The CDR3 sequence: CASSLEPPDEQYF. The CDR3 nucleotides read TGCGCCAGCAGCTTGGAGCCCCCCGACGAGCAGTACTTC.

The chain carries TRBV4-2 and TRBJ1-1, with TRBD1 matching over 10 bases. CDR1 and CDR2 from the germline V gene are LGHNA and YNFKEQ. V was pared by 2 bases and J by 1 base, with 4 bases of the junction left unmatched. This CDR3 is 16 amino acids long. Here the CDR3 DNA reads TGTGCCAGCAGCCAACTCGGACAGGGGGGGAACACTGAAGCTTTCTTT. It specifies CASSQLGQGGNTEAFF.

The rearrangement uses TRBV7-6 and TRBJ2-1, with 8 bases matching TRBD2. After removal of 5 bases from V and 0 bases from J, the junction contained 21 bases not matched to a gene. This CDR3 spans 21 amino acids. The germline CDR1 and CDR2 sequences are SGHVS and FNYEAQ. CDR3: CASSGTRVGPHNPISYNEQFF. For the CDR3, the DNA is TGTGCCAGCAGCGGGACTAGGGTCGGGCCCCATAATCCCATCTCCTACAATGAGCAGTTCTTC.

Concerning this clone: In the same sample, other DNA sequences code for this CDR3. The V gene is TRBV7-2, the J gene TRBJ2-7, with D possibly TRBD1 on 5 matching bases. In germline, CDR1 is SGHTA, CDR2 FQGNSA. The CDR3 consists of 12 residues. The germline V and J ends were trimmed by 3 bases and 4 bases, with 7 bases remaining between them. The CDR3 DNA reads TGTGCCAGCAGCTTCACAGGTTACGAGCAGTACTTC. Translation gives CASSFTGYEQYF.

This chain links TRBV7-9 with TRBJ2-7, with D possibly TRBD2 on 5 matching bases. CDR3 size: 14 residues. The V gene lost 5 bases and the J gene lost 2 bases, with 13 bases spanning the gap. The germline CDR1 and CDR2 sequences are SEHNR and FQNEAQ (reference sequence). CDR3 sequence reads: CASSDPGMPYEQYF. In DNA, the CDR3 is TGTGCCAGCAGCGACCCCGGGATGCCCTACGAGCAGTACTTC.

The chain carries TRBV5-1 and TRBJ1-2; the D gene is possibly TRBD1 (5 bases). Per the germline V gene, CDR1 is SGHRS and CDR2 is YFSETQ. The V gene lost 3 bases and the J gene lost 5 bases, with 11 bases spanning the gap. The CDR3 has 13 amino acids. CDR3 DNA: TGCGCCAGCAGCTCCGGGACTTTTTATGGCTACACCTTC. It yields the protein CASSSGTFYGYTF.

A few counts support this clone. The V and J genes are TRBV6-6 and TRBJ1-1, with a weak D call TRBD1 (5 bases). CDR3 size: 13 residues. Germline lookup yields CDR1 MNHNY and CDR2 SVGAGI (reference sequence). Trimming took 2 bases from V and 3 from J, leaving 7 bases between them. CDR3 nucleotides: TGTGCCAGCAGTTACCGAGGGGACACTGAAGCTTTCTTT. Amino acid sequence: CASSYRGDTEAFF.

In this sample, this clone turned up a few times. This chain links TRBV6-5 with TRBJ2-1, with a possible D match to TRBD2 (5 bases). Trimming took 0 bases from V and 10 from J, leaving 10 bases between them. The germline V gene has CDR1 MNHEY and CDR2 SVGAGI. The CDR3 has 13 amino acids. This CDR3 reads CASSYSIAQEQFF. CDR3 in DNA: TGTGCCAGCAGTTACTCAATAGCGCAGGAGCAGTTCTTC.

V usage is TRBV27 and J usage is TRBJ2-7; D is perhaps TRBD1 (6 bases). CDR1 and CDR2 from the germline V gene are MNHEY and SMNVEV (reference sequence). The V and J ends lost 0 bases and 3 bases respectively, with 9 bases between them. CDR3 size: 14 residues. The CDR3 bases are TGTGCCAGCAGTTTATCGGGGGCTTACTACGAGCAGTACTTC. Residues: CASSLSGAYYEQYF.

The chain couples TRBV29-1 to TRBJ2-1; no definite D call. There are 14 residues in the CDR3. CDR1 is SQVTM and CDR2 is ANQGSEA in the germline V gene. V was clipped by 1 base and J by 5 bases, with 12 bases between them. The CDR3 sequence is CSVEGFQPDNEQFF. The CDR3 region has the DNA TGCAGCGTTGAAGGTTTCCAGCCCGACAATGAGCAGTTCTTC.

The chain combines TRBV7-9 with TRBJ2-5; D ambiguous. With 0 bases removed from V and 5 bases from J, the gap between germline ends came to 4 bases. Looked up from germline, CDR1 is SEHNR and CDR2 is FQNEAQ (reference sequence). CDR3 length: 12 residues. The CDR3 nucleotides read TGTGCCAGCAGCTTAGCGTGGGAGACCCAGTACTTC. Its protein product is CASSLAWETQYF.

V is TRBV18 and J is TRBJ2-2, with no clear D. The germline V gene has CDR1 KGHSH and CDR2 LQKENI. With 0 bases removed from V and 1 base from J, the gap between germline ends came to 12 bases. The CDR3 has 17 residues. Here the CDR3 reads CASSPPVWEQNTGELFF. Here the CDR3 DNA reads TGTGCCAGCTCACCACCTGTCTGGGAACAGAACACCGGGGAGCTGTTTTTT.

CDR3 bases: TGTGCCAGCTCACCCCCGGACCGGGCAGAGACCCAGTACTTC. This codes for CASSPPDRAETQYF. The V call is TRBV18, the J call TRBJ2-5; the D is unclear. Germline loops: CDR1 KGHSH, CDR2 LQKENI. Trimming cost V 3 bases and J 4 bases, with 12 bases left between them. The CDR3 extends over 14 amino acids. Variable domain in full (rest from reference TRBV18 and TRBJ2-5): NAGVMQNPRHLVRRRGQEARLRCSPMKGHSHVYWYRQLPEEGLKFMVYLQKENIIDESGMPKERFSAEFPKEGPSILRIQQVVRGDSAAYFCASSPPDRAETQYFGPGTRLLVL.

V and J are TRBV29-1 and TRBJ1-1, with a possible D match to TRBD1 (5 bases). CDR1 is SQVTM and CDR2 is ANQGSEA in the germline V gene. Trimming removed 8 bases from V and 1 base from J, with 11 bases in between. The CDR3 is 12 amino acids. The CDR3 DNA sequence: TGCAGCACTGGGACGGCGAACACTGAAGCTTTCTTT. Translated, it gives CSTGTANTEAFF.

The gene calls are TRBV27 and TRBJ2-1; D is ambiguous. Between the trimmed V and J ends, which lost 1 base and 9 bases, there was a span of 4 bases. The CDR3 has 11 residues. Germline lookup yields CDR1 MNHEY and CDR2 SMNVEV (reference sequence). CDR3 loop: CASSLFGEQFF. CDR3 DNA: TGTGCCAGCAGTTTATTTGGTGAGCAGTTCTTC.

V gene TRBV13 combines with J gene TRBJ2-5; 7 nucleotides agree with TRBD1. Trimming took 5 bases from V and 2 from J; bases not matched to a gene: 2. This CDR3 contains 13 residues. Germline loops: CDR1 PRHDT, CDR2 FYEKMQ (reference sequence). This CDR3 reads CASSPGQQETQYF. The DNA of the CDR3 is TGTGCCAGCAGCCCGGGACAGCAAGAGACCCAGTACTTC. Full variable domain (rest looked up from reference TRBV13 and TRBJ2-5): AAGVIQSPRHLIKEKRETATLKCYPIPRHDTVYWYQQGPGQDPQFLISFYEKMQSDKGSIPDRFSAQQFSDYHSELNMSSLELGDSALYFCASSPGQQETQYFGPGTRLLVL.

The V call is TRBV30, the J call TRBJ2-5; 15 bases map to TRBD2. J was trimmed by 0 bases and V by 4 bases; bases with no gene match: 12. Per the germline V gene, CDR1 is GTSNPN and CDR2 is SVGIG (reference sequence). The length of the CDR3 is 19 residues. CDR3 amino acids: CAWMVSLGTSGGYQETQYF. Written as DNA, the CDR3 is TGTGCCTGGATGGTGTCCCTGGGGACTAGCGGGGGGTACCAAGAGACCCAGTACTTC.

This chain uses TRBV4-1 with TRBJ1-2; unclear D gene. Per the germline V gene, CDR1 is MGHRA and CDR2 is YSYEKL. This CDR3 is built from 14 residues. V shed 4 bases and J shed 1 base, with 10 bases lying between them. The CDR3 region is CASSPLGNNYGYTF. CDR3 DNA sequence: TGCGCCAGCAGCCCGTTGGGGAATAACTATGGCTACACCTTC.

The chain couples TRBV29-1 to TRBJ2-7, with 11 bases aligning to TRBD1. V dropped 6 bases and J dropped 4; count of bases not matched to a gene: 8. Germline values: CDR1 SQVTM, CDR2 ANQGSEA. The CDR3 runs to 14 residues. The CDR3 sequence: CSVSHRDRGYEQYF. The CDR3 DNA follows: TGCAGCGTCTCACACCGGGACAGGGGGTACGAGCAGTACTTC.

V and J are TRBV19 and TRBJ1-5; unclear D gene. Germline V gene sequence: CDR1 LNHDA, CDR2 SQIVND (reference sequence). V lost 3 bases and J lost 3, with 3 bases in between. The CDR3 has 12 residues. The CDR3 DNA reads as TGTGCCAGTAGTATTGACAATCAGCCCCAGCATTTT. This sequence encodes CASSIDNQPQHF.

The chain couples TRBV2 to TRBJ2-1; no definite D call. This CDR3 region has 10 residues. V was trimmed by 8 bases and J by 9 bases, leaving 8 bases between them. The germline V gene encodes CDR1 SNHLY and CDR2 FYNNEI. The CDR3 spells CASLFLEQFF. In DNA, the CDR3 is TGTGCCAGCCTGTTTCTTGAGCAGTTCTTC.